This passage covers 14 T cell receptor beta chains from one sample sequenced in a study of neurological immune-mediated disorders. Via MiXCR, TCRdb re-called the 5' RACE reads, giving one row per CDR3 protein. The sample includes roughly 62,000 distinct CDR3 sequences, 3% to 4% of them seen just once. Sequenced sample: PBMCs. The receptors originated from a woman in her forties or fifties with multiple sclerosis.

The sample holds a few counts of this clonotype. The rearrangement uses TRBV5-1 and TRBJ1-3; perhaps TRBD1 as D (6 bases). V was trimmed by 2 bases and J by 5 bases, leaving 14 bases between them. This CDR3 comprises 15 residues. The germline CDR1 and CDR2 sequences are SGHRS and YFSETQ. The CDR3 reads CASSFGQPARNTIYF. DNA of the CDR3: TGCGCCAGCAGCTTCGGACAGCCCGCTCGAAACACCATATATTTT. Using reference TRBV5-1 and TRBJ1-3 for the parts outside the CDR3, the full variable domain is KAGVTQTPRYLIKTRGQQVTLSCSPISGHRSVSWYQQTPGQGLQFLFEYFSETQRNKGNFPGRFSGRQFSNSRSEMNVSTLELGDSALYLCASSFGQPARNTIYFGEGSWLTVV.

Ten or more counts support this clonotype. A read error may account for a junction end that differs from germline. The V call is TRBV5-8, the J call TRBJ1-1, with D hard to call. Germline V lookup: CDR1 SGHTS, CDR2 YDEGEE. This CDR3 is 14 amino acids long. CDR3 in amino acids: CASSGWASRSERRF. The CDR3 DNA reads as TGTGCCAGCAGCGGTTGGGCCAGCAGGAGCGAGAGGCGCTTT.

This clonotype was recorded at least ten times. The chain carries TRBV29-1 and TRBJ2-3; possibly TRBD2 for D (6 bases). CDR3 length equals 14 residues. V gave up 4 bases and J gave up 1 base, with 12 bases separating them. Germline CDR1 SQVTM, CDR2 ANQGSEA. This chain's CDR3 is CSVVSASGTDTQYF. The DNA for the CDR3 is TGCAGCGTTGTCTCCGCTAGCGGCACAGATACGCAGTATTTT.

This clonotype was observed a few times. The chain recombines TRBV3-1 with TRBJ1-5; D gene uncertain. This CDR3 comprises 13 residues. Trimming took off 3 bases at V and 4 bases at J, with 7 bases between the two ends. Per the germline V gene, CDR1 is LGHDT and CDR2 is YNNKEL (reference sequence). CDR3 sequence (DNA): TGTGCCAGCAGCCAGGACGGTAATCAGCCCCAGCATTTT. This sequence encodes CASSQDGNQPQHF.

The table lists this clonotype with many counts. The CDR3 nucleotides are TGCGCCAGCAGCCAAGCCCCTAGCGGGAGCAATGAGCAGTTCTTC. Encoded protein: CASSQAPSGSNEQFF. The chain employs TRBV4-3 and TRBJ2-1; TRBD2 matches 10 bases. Germline values: CDR1 LGHNA, CDR2 YSLEER. Germline trimming cut 1 base from V and 6 bases from J; bases unmatched to any gene: 3. This CDR3 is 15 amino acids long.

The chain couples TRBV7-9 to TRBJ2-5; 9 bases map to TRBD2. Germline V CDR1 and CDR2: SEHNR, FQNEAQ (reference sequence). This CDR3 has 15 amino acids. The J segment lost 4 bases and the V segment lost 4 bases, leaving 7 bases of the junction unmatched. This CDR3 reads CASSSYPAGGETQYF. The CDR3 DNA follows: TGTGCCAGCAGCTCATACCCAGCGGGGGGAGAGACCCAGTACTTC.

This clonotype occurred many times. In DNA, the CDR3 is TGTGCCAGCAGCTCACGGACTAGCGGGCCTTTTCAAGAGACCCAGTACTTC. Translated: CASSSRTSGPFQETQYF. This rearrangement joins TRBV7-9 to TRBJ2-5, with 11 bases that match TRBD2. The V gene end was trimmed by 4 bases and the J gene end by 2 bases; junction bases not matched to a gene: 9. The CDR3 loop spans 17 amino acids. From germline, CDR1 is SEHNR and CDR2 FQNEAQ (reference sequence). Together with reference TRBV7-9 and TRBJ2-5, the CDR3 gives the full variable domain: DTGVSQNPRHKITKRGQNVTFRCDPISEHNRLYWYRQTLGQGPEFLTYFQNEAQLEKSRLLSDRFSAERPKGSFSTLEIQRTEQGDSAMYLCASSSRTSGPFQETQYFGPGTRLLVL.

Notes on this clonotype: Being one base from a much bigger clone, this may be a read error. J is TRBJ2-3 and V is TRBV20-1; possible D gene TRBD2, 6 bases. Germline values: CDR1 DFQATT, CDR2 SNEGSKA (reference sequence). This CDR3 comprises 12 residues. The CDR3 DNA sequence: TGCAGCCTCGGGGGAATGGGAGATACGCAGTATTTT. Encoded protein: CSLGGMGDTQYF.

This clonotype appeared many times. V gene TRBV20-1 combines with J gene TRBJ2-7, with D possibly matching TRBD1 (6 bases). Trimming removed 3 bases from V and 1 base from J, with 10 bases in between. In germline, CDR1 is DFQATT, CDR2 SNEGSKA (reference sequence). The CDR3 has 13 residues. The CDR3 region is CSASGTGSYEQYF. The CDR3 region has the DNA TGCAGTGCTAGCGGTACAGGGTCCTACGAGCAGTACTTC.

This clonotype was seen many times. J is TRBJ1-5 and V is TRBV5-5, with a tentative D call TRBD1 (6 bases). CDR1 and CDR2 from the germline V gene are SGHKS and YYEKEE (reference sequence). V lost 4 bases and J lost 5, with 13 bases in between. This CDR3 region has 14 residues. CDR3 sequence (DNA): TGTGCCAGCAGCAACCGGACAGACTATCAGCCCCAGCATTTT. It yields the protein CASSNRTDYQPQHF.

This clonotype showed up many times. The V call is TRBV4-2, the J call TRBJ1-2; D remains unclear. V was shortened by 1 base and J by 5 bases, with 11 bases between the two germline ends. The germline gives CDR1 LGHNA, CDR2 YNFKEQ. CDR3 length: 14 amino acids. CDR3 amino acids: CASSQGGLQYGYTF. The CDR3 nucleotides are TGTGCCAGCAGCCAAGGAGGACTGCAGTATGGCTACACCTTC.

This clonotype appeared many times. The gene calls are TRBV20-1 and TRBJ2-1; TRBD2 is a possible D gene (5 bases). CDR3 length: 12 residues. CDR1 is DFQATT, CDR2 SNEGSKA, per germline (reference sequence). With 3 bases removed from V and 8 bases from J, the gap between germline ends came to 11 bases. The CDR3 loop is CSASGIGDEQFF. In DNA, the CDR3 is TGCAGTGCTAGCGGGATTGGGGATGAGCAGTTCTTC.

This clonotype was recorded many times. This chain uses TRBV7-6 with TRBJ1-2, with 12 bases lining up with TRBD1. The CDR3 contains 13 residues. The V segment lost 5 bases and the J segment 9 bases; nucleotides outside the gene matches: 4. Germline V lookup: CDR1 SGHVS, CDR2 FNYEAQ. The CDR3 coding sequence is TGTGCCAGCAGCCTAGGGACAGGGGGCAGCTACACCTTC. Its translation: CASSLGTGGSYTF.

The chain recombines TRBV5-1 with TRBJ2-6, with TRBD1 identical over 9 bases. The trim removed 3 bases at V and 0 bases at J, leaving 7 bases unmatched. Germline CDR1 reads SGHRS; CDR2 reads YFSETQ. The CDR3 consists of 18 residues. This CDR3 reads CASSSTTGGRSGANVLTF. In DNA form, the CDR3 reads TGCGCCAGCAGCTCGACGACAGGGGGACGCTCTGGGGCCAACGTCCTGACTTTC.